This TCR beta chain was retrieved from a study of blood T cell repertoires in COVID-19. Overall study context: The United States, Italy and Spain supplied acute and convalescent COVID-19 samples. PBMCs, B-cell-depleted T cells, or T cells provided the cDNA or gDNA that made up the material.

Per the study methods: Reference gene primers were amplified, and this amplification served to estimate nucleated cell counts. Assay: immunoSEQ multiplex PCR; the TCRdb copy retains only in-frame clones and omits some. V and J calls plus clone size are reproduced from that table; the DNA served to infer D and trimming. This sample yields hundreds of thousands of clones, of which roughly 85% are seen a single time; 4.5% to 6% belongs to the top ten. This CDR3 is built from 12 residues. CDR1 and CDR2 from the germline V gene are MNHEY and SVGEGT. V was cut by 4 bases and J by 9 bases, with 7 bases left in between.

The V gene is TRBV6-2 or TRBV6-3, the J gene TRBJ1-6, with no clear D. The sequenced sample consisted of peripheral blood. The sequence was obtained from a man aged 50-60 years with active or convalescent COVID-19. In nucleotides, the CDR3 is TGTGCCAGCAGTTCGTATCGTTCACCCCTCCACTTT. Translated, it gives CASSSYRSPLHF.